These T cell receptor beta chains were read from a single sample in a study of beta chain features in type 1 diabetes. Profiling relied on immunoSEQ multiplex PCR, and the TCRdb table lists in-frame clones only, not all of them. The table records approximately 140,000 clones, 9% to 10% of them present only once. Sequenced material: central memory CD4+ T cells from blood. Receptor source: a woman aged 40-49 years in good health. Both conserved end residues are part of each CDR3. Fields, in order: CDR3 protein, V gene, J gene.

CASSSFDRTSTDTQYF,TRBV27,TRBJ2-3
CASSSQGGQTQYF,TRBV7-9,TRBJ2-5
CASSLDRGYGYTF,TRBV7-2,TRBJ1-2
CASSPTGDGYTF,TRBV2,TRBJ1-2
CASSVVAAGGIGNEQFF,TRBV9,TRBJ2-1
CASSASDQGYTF,TRBV2,TRBJ1-2
CASREGGFMPQHF,TRBV19,TRBJ1-5
CASSNSGGAQPQHF,TRBV6-5,TRBJ1-5
CASSHTDTQYF,TRBV7-6,TRBJ2-3
CASSLGTGLSNEQFF,TRBV13,TRBJ2-1
CASNLQGSSTDTQYF,TRBV19,TRBJ2-3
CASRPQADTQYF,TRBV7-2,TRBJ2-3
CASSEAGQTTDTQYF,TRBV2,TRBJ2-3
CASSVDEIPQAYNEQFF,TRBV9,TRBJ2-1
CASSLAGGGEAFF,TRBV7-2,TRBJ1-1
CASSGQGRTEAFF,TRBV2,TRBJ1-1
CASSETIASYEQYF,TRBV11-2,TRBJ2-7
CASSSLSGGGADTQYF,TRBV5-1,TRBJ2-3
CASSLGPPHSGANVLTF,TRBV18,TRBJ2-6
CATSREITGGEGGEQYF,TRBV15,TRBJ2-7
CASTRAGSGNEQYF,TRBV27,TRBJ2-7
CASSPALREQFF,TRBV11-2,TRBJ2-1
CASSIWDRPDYGYTF,TRBV19,TRBJ1-2
CAISGRTGGIGPTDTQYF,TRBV10-3,TRBJ2-3
CASSPDQGIHEQYF,TRBV7-2,TRBJ2-7
CASSWRQALDTQYF,TRBV10-1,TRBJ2-3
CASPNPEMTEAFF,TRBV19,TRBJ1-1
CASRGTANQYF,TRBV5-1,TRBJ2-5
CASRGTAETQYF,TRBV2,TRBJ2-5
CAINGGPVEETQYF,TRBV10-3,TRBJ2-5
CASSPKYRGETQYF,TRBV7-2,TRBJ2-5
CASSLQGNQPQHF,TRBV14,TRBJ1-5
CASNPRQDNSPLHF,TRBV10-2,TRBJ1-6
CATSRGQEGETQYF,TRBV15,TRBJ2-5
CASSRLTGQSSLPGTDTQYF,TRBV4-3,TRBJ2-3
CASSTRRTEAFF,TRBV19,TRBJ1-1
CASSPRGLEEQYF,TRBV18,TRBJ2-5
CASSQRGGSTEAFF,TRBV14,TRBJ1-1
CASMGLGQRGEQYF,TRBV6-4,TRBJ2-7
CASSLAGQGSHEQYF,TRBV5-4,TRBJ2-7
CASSLSGFYEQYF,TRBV5-6,TRBJ2-7
CASSRQGAGYGYTF,TRBV5-4,TRBJ1-2
CASSERQGRNEKLFF,TRBV2,TRBJ1-4
CASKTGGGGTDTQYF,TRBV7-2,TRBJ2-3
CASSDRGLYEQYF,TRBV19,TRBJ2-7